These 30 T cell receptor beta chains were all obtained from the same sample, sequenced in a study of T cells in Graves' hyperthyroidism and ophthalmopathy. Template material for amplifying TCR beta CDR3 regions consisted of RNA transcripts. With the HTBI primer set, the TCR CDR3 went through a first round of RT-PCR. TCRdb redid the calling of the multiplex PCR reads with MiXCR, one entry per CDR3 protein. Found here are around 580,000 distinct CDR3 sequences, 46% of them singletons; the top ten hold around 7.7%. The sample taken for sequencing was peripheral blood or thyroid tissue (not recorded which). All receptors derive from a woman younger than 35 with Graves' hyperthyroidism.

This clonotype was seen ten or more times. V gene TRBV12-3 or TRBV12-4 combines with J gene TRBJ2-7; 10 nucleotides line up with TRBD2. CDR3 length equals 14 residues. The J segment lost 2 bases and the V segment lost 6 bases, leaving 4 bases of the junction unmatched. CDR3 bases: TGTGCCAGCAGACGAGCGGGAGGGCCCTACGAGCAGTACTTC. Translating gives CASRRAGGPYEQYF.

The chain recombines TRBV20-1 with TRBJ1-2, with 8 bases lining up with TRBD1. There are 12 residues in the CDR3. CDR1 is DFQATT, CDR2 SNEGSKA, per germline (reference sequence). CDR3 loop: CRHWTGIYGYTF. CDR3 sequence (DNA): TGCAGACACTGGACAGGGATCTATGGCTACACCTTC.

This clonotype was detected a few times. V gene TRBV7-3 combines with J gene TRBJ2-7, with D possibly called TRBD1 or TRBD2 (5 bases each). CDR3 length: 15 residues. V gave up 3 bases and J gave up 1 base, with 13 bases separating them. Germline CDR1 and CDR2: SGHTA and FQGTGA. The CDR3 reads CASSLVGGASYEQYF. The CDR3, as DNA: TGTGCCAGCAGCTTGGTTGGGGGAGCGTCCTACGAGCAGTACTTC. Full variable domain (rest looked up from reference TRBV7-3 and TRBJ2-7): GAGVSQTPSNKVTEKGKYVELRCDPISGHTALYWYRQSLGQGPEFLIYFQGTGAADDSGLPNDRFFAVRPEGSVSTLKIQRTERGDSAVYLCASSLVGGASYEQYFGPGTRLTVT.

There are many counts of this clonotype. The rearrangement joins TRBV3-1 to TRBJ2-7, with TRBD2 as a possible D gene (6 bases). V was shortened by 4 bases and J by 7 bases, with 17 bases between the two germline ends. Germline lookup yields CDR1 LGHDT and CDR2 YNNKEL (reference sequence). CDR3 length: 14 amino acids. CDR3 protein: CASSPGTPWNEQYF. CDR3 nucleotide sequence: TGTGCCAGCAGCCCGGGGACTCCGTGGAATGAGCAGTACTTC.

The chain employs TRBV15 and TRBJ2-2, with 7 bases aligning to TRBD1. CDR3 length: 17 residues. With 3 bases clipped from V and 3 bases from J, the junction kept 10 bases outside the gene matches. Germline CDR1 and CDR2: LNHNV and YYDKDF (reference sequence). The CDR3 DNA is TGTGCCACCAGCAGTGTCCCGGGACAGTCCTACACCGGGGAGCTGTTTTTT. This codes for CATSSVPGQSYTGELFF.

This sequence joins TRBV24-1 and TRBJ2-3, with 8 bases matching TRBD2. This CDR3 has 17 residues. J was trimmed by 3 bases and V by 3 bases; bases with no gene match: 10. CDR1 and CDR2 from the germline V gene are KGHDR and SFDVKD. CDR3 sequence (DNA): TGTGCCACCAGTGATCCCTCGCGGGAGGCGGAGACAGATACGCAGTATTTT. It codes for CATSDPSREAETDTQYF.

About this clonotype: The CDR3 end shows no conserved phenylalanine or tryptophan, and so a read error is likely. No DNA is shown, since the ends of the CDR3 on it are uncertain; the CDR3 is the one TCRdb lists. The rearrangement uses TRBV29-1 and TRBJ1-6. The germline V gene has CDR1 SQVTM and CDR2 ANQGSEA. The CDR3 has 8 residues if both end residues are counted. This chain's CDR3 is CSVEPSNY.

The rearrangement links TRBV20-1 to TRBJ2-7; the D gene could be TRBD1 or TRBD2 (5 bases each). Trimming removed 6 bases at V and 2 bases at J, with 8 bases between. Germline values: CDR1 DFQATT, CDR2 SNEGSKA (reference sequence). CDR3 length equals 11 residues. The CDR3 region is CSATGPYEQYF. The CDR3 region has the DNA TGCAGTGCAACGGGACCCTACGAGCAGTACTTC.

This clonotype appeared many times. The chain couples TRBV29-1 to TRBJ1-2, with D tentatively TRBD1 (6 bases). The V gene lost 5 bases and the J gene lost 1 base, with 14 bases spanning the gap. Germline CDR1 is SQVTM and CDR2 is ANQGSEA. This CDR3 region has 14 residues. This chain's CDR3 is CSVHSGALNYGYTF. The CDR3 DNA reads TGCAGCGTTCACTCAGGGGCCCTTAACTATGGCTACACCTTC.

This clonotype turned up a few times. V and J are TRBV19 and TRBJ1-1; D not resolved. CDR1 and CDR2 from the germline V gene are LNHDA and SQIVND (reference sequence). Trimming took off 2 bases at V and 6 bases at J, with 10 bases between the two ends. The CDR3 length is 13 residues. The CDR3: CASSILGSSEAFF. The CDR3 DNA sequence: TGTGCCAGTAGTATATTAGGGTCTTCTGAAGCTTTCTTT.

This clonotype was counted only a few times. In nucleotides, the CDR3 is TGCGCCAGCAGCCACTTAGCGGGAGAACGGAATACGCAGTATTTT. Translation gives CASSHLAGERNTQYF. The V call is TRBV5-1, the J call TRBJ2-3, with TRBD2 identical over 9 bases. This CDR3 is built from 15 residues. Germline V gene sequence: CDR1 SGHRS, CDR2 YFSETQ. J gave up 7 bases and V 4 bases, and 10 bases lay outside the gene matches.

The V gene is TRBV7-8, the J gene TRBJ2-1, with 14 nucleotides matching TRBD2. CDR3 length: 18 amino acids. Germline CDR1 and CDR2: SGHVS and FQNEAQ. V trimming: 5 bases; J trimming: 5 bases; junction bases outside the gene matches: 11. The chain's CDR3 is CASSTRGLAGGPNNEQFF. As DNA, the CDR3 is TGTGCCAGCAGCACCCGAGGACTAGCGGGAGGACCCAACAATGAGCAGTTCTTC.

The chain couples TRBV11-3 to TRBJ2-2; D not certain. The V gene lost 1 base and the J gene lost 4 bases, with 7 bases spanning the gap. Germline V CDR1 and CDR2: SGHNT, YENEEA. The CDR3 covers 14 residues. CDR3 DNA sequence: TGTGCCAGCAGCTTAGGTCGTGGCACCGGGGAGCTGTTTTTT. Its translation is CASSLGRGTGELFF.

The table lists this clonotype with a count of one. The V call is TRBV20-1, the J call TRBJ2-3, with D possibly being TRBD2 (6 bases). Between the trimmed V and J ends, which lost 5 bases and 2 bases, there was a span of 11 bases. The CDR3 length is 13 residues. Germline V gene sequence: CDR1 DFQATT, CDR2 SNEGSKA (reference sequence). CDR3 in DNA: TGCAGTGCTGGCCGGGACTTCACAGATACGCAGTATTTT. Translation: CSAGRDFTDTQYF.

V usage is TRBV20-1 and J usage is TRBJ1-2, with D possibly being TRBD1 (5 bases). CDR3 length: 14 residues. Germline V gene data show CDR1 as DFQATT and CDR2 as SNEGSKA (reference sequence). The V end lost 6 bases, the J end lost 3 bases, and 17 bases lay between the germline ends. The CDR3 protein is CSAANPGTDYGYTF. CDR3 DNA: TGCAGTGCCGCAAACCCCGGGACGGACTATGGCTACACCTTC.

The rearrangement joins TRBV12-3 or TRBV12-4 to TRBJ1-2, with 11 bases lining up with TRBD1. The CDR3 has 14 amino acids. V lost 6 bases to trimming and J lost 8 bases; unmatched junction nucleotides: 8. The CDR3 reads CASSLDRGLGGYTF. Written as DNA, the CDR3 is TGTGCCAGCAGCTTGGACAGGGGGCTTGGGGGCTACACCTTC.

The chain joins TRBV6-1 to TRBJ1-6; D perhaps matches TRBD1 (5 bases). The CDR3 sequence is 14 residues long. Germline CDR1 MNHNS, CDR2 SASEGT. Trimming took off 11 bases at V and 4 bases at J, with 15 bases between the two ends. The CDR3 region has the DNA TGTGCCGCAAGGGGTGAAGCATATAATTCACCCCTCCACTTT. Translated: CAARGEAYNSPLHF.

Of note for this clonotype: A much larger clone sits a single nucleotide away, making a read error possible. The chain is built from TRBV3-1 and TRBJ1-6; D is unresolved. This CDR3 spans 13 amino acids. Germline V gene lookup returns CDR1 LGHDT and CDR2 YNNKEL (reference sequence). The CDR3 loop reads CTSSQPGTGRLHF. The DNA for the CDR3 is TGTACCAGCAGCCAACCCGGAACCGGTCGACTCCACTTT. Based on the CDR3 plus reference TRBV3-1 and TRBJ1-6, the full variable domain is DTAVSQTPKYLVTQMGNDKSIKCEQNLGHDTMYWYKQDSKKFLKIMFSYNNKELIINETVPNRFSPKSPDKAHLNLHINSLELGDSAVYFCTSSQPGTGRLHFGNGTRLTVT.

This clonotype was detected ten times or more. This sequence joins TRBV11-3 and TRBJ2-5, with D perhaps given as TRBD1 or TRBD2 (5 bases each). Germline CDR1 SGHNT, CDR2 YENEEA. This CDR3 is built from 15 residues. The V end was cut by 3 bases, the J end by 3 bases, with 14 bases between. As DNA, the CDR3 is TGTGCCAGCAGCTTTGGGGGAGTGGTAAAAGAGACCCAGTACTTC. Translated, it gives CASSFGGVVKETQYF.

To note about this clonotype: The CDR3 does not close with the conserved phenylalanine or tryptophan, likely indicating a read error. The chain is built from TRBV5-1 and TRBJ1-2; D not resolved. The CDR3 runs 15 residues. CDR1 is SGHRS, CDR2 YFSETQ, per germline. Trimming cost V 0 bases and J 2 bases, with 11 bases left between them. The CDR3 spells CASSLDGEANYGYTY. CDR3 coding DNA: TGCGCCAGCAGCTTGGATGGGGAAGCGAACTATGGCTACACCTAC.

The chain combines TRBV20-1 with TRBJ1-4; D gene ambiguous. CDR3 length: 8 amino acids. Germline V gene lookup returns CDR1 DFQATT and CDR2 SNEGSKA (reference sequence). With 2 bases removed from V and 11 bases from J, the gap between germline ends came to 0 bases. CDR3 sequence: CSARKLFF. CDR3 DNA: TGCAGTGCTAGAAAACTGTTTTTT.

The V and J genes are TRBV7-9 and TRBJ2-7; D unclear. The germline V gene has CDR1 SEHNR and CDR2 FQNEAQ (reference sequence). This CDR3 spans 13 amino acids. V was cut by 2 bases and J by 5 bases, with 10 bases left in between. This CDR3 reads CASSLRQYDEQYF. In DNA, the CDR3 is TGTGCCAGCAGCTTAAGGCAGTATGACGAGCAGTACTTC.

Many counts were recorded for this clonotype. V gene TRBV9 combines with J gene TRBJ1-1; D might be TRBD1 (6 bases). In germline, CDR1 is SGDLS, CDR2 YYNGEE. There are 15 residues in the CDR3. Trimming cost V 1 base and J 6 bases, with 16 bases left between them. The CDR3 loop is CASSVKGDPWPEAFF. As DNA, the CDR3 is TGTGCCAGCAGCGTAAAGGGGGACCCCTGGCCTGAAGCTTTCTTT.

The rearrangement links TRBV2 to TRBJ1-2; 12 bases line up with TRBD1. There are 13 residues in the CDR3. V dropped 6 bases and J dropped 8; count of bases not matched to a gene: 4. Germline V gives CDR1 SNHLY, CDR2 FYNNEI. CDR3 bases: TGTGCCAGCAGGGGGACAGGGGGCCGCGGCTACACCTTC. This translates into CASRGTGGRGYTF.

This chain connects TRBV6-1 to TRBJ2-7; 7 bases line up with TRBD1. The J segment lost 3 bases and the V segment lost 6 bases, leaving 8 bases of the junction unmatched. This CDR3 has 14 residues. In germline, CDR1 is MNHNS, CDR2 SASEGT. CDR3 in DNA: TGTGCCAGCAGCCGACAGGGTAGGAACTACGAGCAGTACTTC. Encoded protein: CASSRQGRNYEQYF.

The gene calls are TRBV9 and TRBJ2-5; maybe TRBD1 (7 bases). V was cut by 9 bases and J by 7 bases, with 13 bases left in between. Germline assignment: CDR1 SGDLS and CDR2 YYNGEE. The CDR3 extends over 11 amino acids. CDR3 protein: CATRQGGTQYF. DNA for the CDR3: TGTGCCACCAGACAGGGAGGGACCCAGTACTTC.

This clonotype was found once. The CDR3 carries no conserved terminal phenylalanine or tryptophan, so it likely arises from a read error. The genes are TRBV7-2 and TRBJ2-7, with 8 bases aligning to TRBD1. Germline CDR1 SGHTA, CDR2 FQGNSA. There are 14 residues in the CDR3. V shed 5 bases, J shed 3 bases, and the junction held 6 bases outside the gene matches. The CDR3 protein is CASSPGQANYEQYL. CDR3 DNA sequence: TGTGCCAGCAGCCCGGGACAGGCAAACTACGAGCAGTACCTC.

The sample holds many counts of this clonotype. V and J are TRBV7-9 and TRBJ2-2, with D maybe TRBD1 (6 bases). This CDR3 spans 13 amino acids. V was pared by 10 bases and J by 2 bases, with 11 bases between. Germline lookup yields CDR1 SEHNR and CDR2 FQNEAQ (reference sequence). The CDR3 here is CATPGVNTGELFF. The CDR3 bases are TGTGCCACACCAGGGGTAAACACCGGGGAGCTGTTTTTT. The entire variable domain, with the rest obtained from reference TRBV7-9 and TRBJ2-2, is as follows: DTGVSQNPRHKITKRGQNVTFRCDPISEHNRLYWYRQTLGQGPEFLTYFQNEAQLEKSRLLSDRFSAERPKGSFSTLEIQRTEQGDSAMYLCATPGVNTGELFFGEGSRLTVL.

The genes are TRBV7-3 and TRBJ2-2; 10 nucleotides match TRBD2. Germline CDR1 reads SGHTA; CDR2 reads FQGTGA. V lost 2 bases to trimming and J lost 6 bases; unmatched junction nucleotides: 12. CDR3 length equals 18 residues. The CDR3 spells CASSLGLAGEAFPGELFF. The CDR3 DNA reads as TGTGCCAGCAGCTTAGGGCTAGCGGGAGAAGCTTTTCCCGGGGAGCTGTTTTTT.

In this sample, this clonotype turned up many times. V gene TRBV20-1 combines with J gene TRBJ2-7; 7 bases agree with TRBD2. Germline loops: CDR1 DFQATT, CDR2 SNEGSKA (reference sequence). The CDR3 extends over 14 amino acids. V gave up 0 bases and J gave up 1 base; unmatched junction bases: 3. The CDR3 DNA is TGCAGTGCTAGAGATATGCGGGAGTCCTACGAGCAGTACTTC. Translated, it gives CSARDMRESYEQYF.